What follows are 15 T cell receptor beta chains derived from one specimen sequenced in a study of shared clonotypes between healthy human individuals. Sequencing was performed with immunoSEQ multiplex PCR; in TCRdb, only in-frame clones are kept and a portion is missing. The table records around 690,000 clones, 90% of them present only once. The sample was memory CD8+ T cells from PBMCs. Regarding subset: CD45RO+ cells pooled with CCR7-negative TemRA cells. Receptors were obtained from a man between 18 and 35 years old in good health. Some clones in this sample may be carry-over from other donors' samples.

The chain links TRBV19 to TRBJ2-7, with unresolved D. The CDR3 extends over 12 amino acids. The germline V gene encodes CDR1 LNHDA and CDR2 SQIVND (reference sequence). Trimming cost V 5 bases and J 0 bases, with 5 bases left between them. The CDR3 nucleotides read TGTGCCAGTAGTCCGGCCTCCTACGAGCAGTACTTC. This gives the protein CASSPASYEQYF.

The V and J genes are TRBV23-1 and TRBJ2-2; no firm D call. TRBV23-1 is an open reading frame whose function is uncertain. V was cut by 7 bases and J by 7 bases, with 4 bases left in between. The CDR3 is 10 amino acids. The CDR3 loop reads CASNYGELFF. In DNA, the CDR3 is TGCGCCAGCAACTACGGGGAGCTGTTTTTT.

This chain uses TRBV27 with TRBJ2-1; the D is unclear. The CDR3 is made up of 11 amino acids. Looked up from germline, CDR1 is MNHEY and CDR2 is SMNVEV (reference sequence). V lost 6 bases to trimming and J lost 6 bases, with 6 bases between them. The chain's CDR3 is CASSWANEQFF. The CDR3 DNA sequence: TGTGCCAGCAGCTGGGCCAATGAGCAGTTCTTC.

The CDR3 sequence is CASSLLPRQVNQPQHF. The CDR3 DNA follows: TGTGCCAGCAGTTTACTTCCCAGGCAAGTCAATCAGCCCCAGCATTTT. This chain connects TRBV27 to TRBJ1-5; D is uncertain. CDR3 length: 16 amino acids. Germline CDR1 reads MNHEY; CDR2 reads SMNVEV (reference sequence). Trimming took 2 bases from V and 3 from J, leaving 14 bases between them.

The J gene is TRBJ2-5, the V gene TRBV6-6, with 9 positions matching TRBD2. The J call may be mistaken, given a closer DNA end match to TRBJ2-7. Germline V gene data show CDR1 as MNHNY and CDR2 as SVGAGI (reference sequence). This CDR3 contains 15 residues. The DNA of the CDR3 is TGTGCCAGCAGTTACTCGCCTAGCGGGGCCTACGAGCAGTACTTC. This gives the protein CASSYSPSGAYEQYF.

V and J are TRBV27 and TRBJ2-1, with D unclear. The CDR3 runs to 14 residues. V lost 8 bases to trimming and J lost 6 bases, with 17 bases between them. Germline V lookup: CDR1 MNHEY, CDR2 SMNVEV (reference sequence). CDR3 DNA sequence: TGTGCCAGCCAAGAGGACCTTATTGGCAATGAGCAGTTCTTC. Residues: CASQEDLIGNEQFF.

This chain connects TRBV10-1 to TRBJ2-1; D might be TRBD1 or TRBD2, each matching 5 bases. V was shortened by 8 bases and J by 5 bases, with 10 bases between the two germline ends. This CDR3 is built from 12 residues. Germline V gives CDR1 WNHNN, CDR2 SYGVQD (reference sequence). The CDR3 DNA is TGCGCCAGCGAGGGACCTCACAATGAGCAGTTCTTC. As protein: CASEGPHNEQFF.

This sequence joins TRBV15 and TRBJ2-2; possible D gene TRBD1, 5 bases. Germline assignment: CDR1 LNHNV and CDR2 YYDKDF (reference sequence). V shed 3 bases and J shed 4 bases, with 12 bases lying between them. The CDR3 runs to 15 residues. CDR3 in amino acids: CATSSPGRSTGELFF. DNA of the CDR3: TGTGCCACCAGCAGCCCAGGGCGAAGCACCGGGGAGCTGTTTTTT.

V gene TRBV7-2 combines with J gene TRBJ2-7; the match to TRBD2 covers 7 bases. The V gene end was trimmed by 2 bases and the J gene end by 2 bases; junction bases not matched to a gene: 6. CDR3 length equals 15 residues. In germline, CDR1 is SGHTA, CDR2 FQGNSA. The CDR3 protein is CASSLSAGWPYEQYF. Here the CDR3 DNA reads TGTGCCAGCAGCTTATCAGCGGGATGGCCCTACGAGCAGTACTTC.

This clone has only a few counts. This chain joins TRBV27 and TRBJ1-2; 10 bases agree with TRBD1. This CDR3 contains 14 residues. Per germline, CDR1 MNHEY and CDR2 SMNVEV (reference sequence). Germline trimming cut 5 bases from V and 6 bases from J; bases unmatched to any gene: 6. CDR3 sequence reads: CASSDRGLRDGYTF. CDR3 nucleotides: TGTGCCAGCAGTGACAGGGGGCTAAGGGATGGCTACACCTTC.

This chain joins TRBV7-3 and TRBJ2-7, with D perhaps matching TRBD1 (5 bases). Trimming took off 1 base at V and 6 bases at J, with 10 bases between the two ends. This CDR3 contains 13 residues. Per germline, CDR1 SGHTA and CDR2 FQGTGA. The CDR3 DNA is TGTGCCAGCAGCTTAATCTTAGGGGCCGAGCAGTACTTC. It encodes CASSLILGAEQYF.

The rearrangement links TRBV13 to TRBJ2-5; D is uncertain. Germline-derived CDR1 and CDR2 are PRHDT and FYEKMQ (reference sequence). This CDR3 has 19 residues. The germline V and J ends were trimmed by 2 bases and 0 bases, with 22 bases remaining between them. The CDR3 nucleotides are TGTGCCAGCAGCTTAACCCCCGGCGGAGCCGAGATATACCAAGAGACCCAGTACTTC. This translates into CASSLTPGGAEIYQETQYF. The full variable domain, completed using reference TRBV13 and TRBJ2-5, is AAGVIQSPRHLIKEKRETATLKCYPIPRHDTVYWYQQGPGQDPQFLISFYEKMQSDKGSIPDRFSAQQFSDYHSELNMSSLELGDSALYFCASSLTPGGAEIYQETQYFGPGTRLLVL.

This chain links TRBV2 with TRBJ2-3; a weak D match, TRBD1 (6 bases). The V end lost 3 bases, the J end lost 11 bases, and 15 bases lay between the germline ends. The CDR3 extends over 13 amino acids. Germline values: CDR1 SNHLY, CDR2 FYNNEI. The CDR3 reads CASSDRGPRRQYF. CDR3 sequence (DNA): TGTGCCAGCAGTGACAGGGGCCCAAGGAGGCAGTATTTT. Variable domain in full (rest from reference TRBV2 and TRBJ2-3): EPEVTQTPSHQVTQMGQEVILRCVPISNHLYFYWYRQILGQKVEFLVSFYNNEISEKSEIFDDQFSVERPDGSNFTLKIRSTKLEDSAMYFCASSDRGPRRQYFGPGTRLTVL.

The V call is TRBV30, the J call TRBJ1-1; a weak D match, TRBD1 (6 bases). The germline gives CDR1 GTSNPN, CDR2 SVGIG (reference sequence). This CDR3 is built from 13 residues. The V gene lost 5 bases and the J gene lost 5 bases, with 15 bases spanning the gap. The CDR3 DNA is TGTGCCTGGGGCCCCTACAGGGAGACTGAAGCTTTCTTT. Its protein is CAWGPYRETEAFF.

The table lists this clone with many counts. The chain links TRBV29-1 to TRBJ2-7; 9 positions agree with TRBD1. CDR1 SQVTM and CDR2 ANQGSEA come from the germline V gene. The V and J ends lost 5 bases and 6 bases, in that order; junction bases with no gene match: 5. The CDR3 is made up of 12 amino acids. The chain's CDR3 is CSVWTGDGEQYF. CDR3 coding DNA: TGCAGCGTTTGGACAGGGGACGGCGAGCAGTACTTC.